The 19 T cell receptor beta chains presented below share a single source sample, sequenced in a study of tumor and adjacent non-tumor tissue in lung cancer. Three rounds of nested PCR, following a modified ARM-PCR protocol, produced the TCRbeta library. TCRdb re-analysed the multiplex PCR reads in MiXCR, keeping a single row per CDR3 protein. Of approximately 140,000 distinct CDR3 sequences in the sample, roughly 66% were seen once. This sample's RNA came from whole unsorted tissue. Sequenced input: lung tumor tissue. These receptors came from a man aged 55 to 69 with small cell lung cancer.

Concerning this clonotype itself: The CDR3 does not close with the conserved phenylalanine or tryptophan, likely indicating a read error. This chain connects TRBV11-2 to TRBJ1-1; D is perhaps TRBD1 (6 bases). V was cut by 5 bases and J by 0 bases, with 13 bases left in between. The CDR3 length is 15 residues. Germline V gives CDR1 SGHAT, CDR2 FQNNGV. As DNA, the CDR3 is TGTGCCAGCAGCACCAGACAGGTCATGAACACTGAAGCTTTCCTT. This gives the protein CASSTRQVMNTEAFL.

This clonotype was seen many times. This sequence joins TRBV29-1 and TRBJ2-5, with 7 positions matching TRBD2. The V gene end was trimmed by 7 bases and the J gene end by 0 bases; junction bases not matched to a gene: 5. The CDR3 covers 13 residues. Germline CDR1 reads SQVTM; CDR2 reads ANQGSEA. In DNA, the CDR3 is TGCAGCGCGGCGCGGGGGTACCAAGAGACCCAGTACTTC. It codes for CSAARGYQETQYF.

This clonotype was detected a few times. The chain employs TRBV4-2 and TRBJ2-1, with D perhaps matching TRBD2 (5 bases). This CDR3 has 15 amino acids. The V end was cut by 1 base, the J end by 5 bases, with 12 bases between. CDR1 is LGHNA, CDR2 YNFKEQ, per germline. For the CDR3, the DNA is TGTGCCAGCAGCCAAGTAGGAGAGGGCCACAATGAGCAGTTCTTC. Its protein product is CASSQVGEGHNEQFF.

This clonotype appeared a single time. This clone may be a read error of a much larger clone one base away. V is TRBV29-1 and J is TRBJ1-4, with D tentatively TRBD1 (6 bases). The V gene's germline CDR1 is SQVTM and CDR2 ANQGSEA. The CDR3 length is 13 residues. The CDR3 coding sequence is TGCAGCGCAAGGACAGACCCCAATGGAAAACTGTTTTTT. Encoded protein: CSARTDPNGKLFF.

Note on this clonotype: Without the conserved terminal phenylalanine or tryptophan, this CDR3 likely stems from a read error. V and J are TRBV29-1 and TRBJ2-5, with D unclear. This CDR3 is built from 12 residues. Germline V gene data show CDR1 as SQVTM and CDR2 as ANQGSEA. The V gene lost 3 bases and the J gene lost 4 bases, with 9 bases spanning the gap. DNA for the CDR3: TGCAGCGTTGATAAGGGTCGAGAGACCCAGTACATC. Translating gives CSVDKGRETQYI.

Comment on this clonotype: This may stem from a read error, because a much larger clone lies one nucleotide away. CDR3 DNA: TGTGCCAGCACCCGCGGACTAACGGAGGGAGGGTATACGCAGTATTTT. Translating it yields CASTRGLTEGGYTQYF. V gene TRBV6-6 combines with J gene TRBJ2-3, with 7 bases matching TRBD2. Germline-derived CDR1 and CDR2 are MNHNY and SVGAGI (reference sequence). J gave up 7 bases and V 7 bases, and 17 bases lay outside the gene matches. This CDR3 is 16 amino acids long.

The sample holds many counts of this clonotype. This sequence joins TRBV11-2 and TRBJ1-1; 7 nucleotides agree with TRBD1. Losses at the gene ends were 4 bases for V and 3 bases for J; bases not matched to a gene: 8. This CDR3 region has 15 residues. Germline CDR1 SGHAT, CDR2 FQNNGV. In nucleotides, the CDR3 is TGTGCCAGCAGCTCTCCGGACAGGCCGTACACTGAAGCTTTCTTT. Amino acid sequence: CASSSPDRPYTEAFF.

This clonotype showed up just once. One junction end disagrees with the germline gene, perhaps due to a read error. V and J are TRBV11-2 and TRBJ1-1; D not certain. Germline V gene lookup returns CDR1 SGHAT and CDR2 FQNNGV. There are 13 residues in the CDR3. The CDR3 DNA reads TGTGCCAGCAGCTCAGATCAATACACTGAAACTTTCTTT. Its translation is CASSSDQYTETFF.

As regards this clonotype: Possible read error: a much larger clone is one base away. The J gene is TRBJ2-7, the V gene TRBV28; TRBD2 agrees at 8 bases. Germline V lookup: CDR1 MDHEN, CDR2 SYDVKM. The CDR3 is 14 amino acids. The ends lost 7 bases at V and 0 bases at J; junction bases unmatched: 5. The CDR3 sequence: CASNWTSSSYEQYF. The CDR3 DNA sequence: TGTGCCAGCAATTGGACTAGCAGCTCCTACGAGCAGTACTTC. Drawing the rest from reference TRBV28 and TRBJ2-7, the complete variable domain is DVKVTQSSRYLVKRTGEKVFLECVQDMDHENMFWYRQDPGLGLRLIYFSYDVKMKEKGDIPEGYSVSREKKERFSLILESASTNQTSMYLCASNWTSSSYEQYFGPGTRLTVT.

As concerns this clonotype: This may stem from a read error, because a much larger clone lies one nucleotide away. The chain links TRBV5-4 to TRBJ2-3; 7 bases are shared with TRBD2. Germline loops: CDR1 SGHNT, CDR2 YYREEE (reference sequence). There are 16 residues in the CDR3. Trimming took 0 bases from V and 0 from J; bases not matched to a gene: 4. DNA for the CDR3: TGTGCCAGCAGCTTGGGAGCGGGAATTAGCACAGATACGCAGTATTTT. Translated: CASSLGAGISTDTQYF.

This clonotype was seen many times. V is TRBV4-2 and J is TRBJ1-4, with D uncertain. Trimming left V 1 base short and J 0 bases short, with 9 bases between. In germline, CDR1 is LGHNA, CDR2 YNFKEQ. The CDR3 is 16 amino acids. This CDR3 is CASSQAEHTTNEKLFF. CDR3 coding DNA: TGTGCCAGCAGCCAAGCCGAGCACACAACTAATGAAAAACTGTTTTTT.

This clonotype was observed once. A junction boundary mismatches the germline segment, possibly from a read error. The chain carries TRBV20-1 and TRBJ2-2; D not certain. The CDR3 loop spans 15 amino acids. Germline V CDR1 and CDR2: DFQATT, SNEGSKA (reference sequence). CDR3 sequence reads: CSARVSPGSTVELFF. The CDR3 nucleotides are TGCAGTGCTAGAGTGAGTCCGGGTTCCACCGTGGAGCTGTTTTTT.

The rearrangement links TRBV7-3 to TRBJ2-3; the match to TRBD2 covers 8 bases. Germline CDR1 SGHTA, CDR2 FQGTGA. This CDR3 has 16 residues. The junction had 5 bases not matched to a gene; V was cut back by 2 bases and J by 1 base. CDR3 region: CASSLLSGGGTDTQYF. CDR3 nucleotide sequence: TGTGCCAGCAGCTTACTATCGGGGGGGGGCACAGATACGCAGTATTTT. Full variable domain (missing parts from reference TRBV7-3 and TRBJ2-3): GAGVSQTPSNKVTEKGKYVELRCDPISGHTALYWYRQSLGQGPEFLIYFQGTGAADDSGLPNDRFFAVRPEGSVSTLKIQRTERGDSAVYLCASSLLSGGGTDTQYFGPGTRLTVL.

With respect to this clonotype: At one end, the junction sequence differs from germline, possibly due to a read error. The chain links TRBV12-3 or TRBV12-4 to TRBJ2-2; the D gene is possibly TRBD2 (6 bases). The CDR3 totals 14 residues. CDR3 region: CASSFYSYTGGLFF. In nucleotides, the CDR3 is TGTGCCAGCAGTTTTTACTCCTACACCGGGGGGCTGTTTTTT.

In regard to this clonotype: One end of the junction does not line up with germline, which may come from a read error. The genes are TRBV6-1 and TRBJ1-2; D possibly corresponds to TRBD1 (5 bases). The CDR3 contains 16 residues. Germline loops: CDR1 MNHNS, CDR2 SASEGT. The CDR3 coding sequence is TGTGCCAGCAGTCCTGGGGGTGGGCAGGGCGCCGATGGCTACATGTTC. Amino acid sequence: CASSPGGGQGADGYMF.

The chain recombines TRBV28 with TRBJ1-5; D unresolved. The CDR3 contains 15 residues. V lost 6 bases and J 4 bases, leaving 16 bases between the germline ends. CDR1 MDHEN and CDR2 SYDVKM come from the germline V gene. Here the CDR3 reads CASSVSVLPNQPQHF. In nucleotides, the CDR3 is TGTGCCAGCAGCGTATCTGTGCTGCCGAATCAGCCCCAGCATTTT. Variable domain in full (rest from reference TRBV28 and TRBJ1-5): DVKVTQSSRYLVKRTGEKVFLECVQDMDHENMFWYRQDPGLGLRLIYFSYDVKMKEKGDIPEGYSVSREKKERFSLILESASTNQTSMYLCASSVSVLPNQPQHFGDGTRLSIL.

Comments on this clonotype: Lacking the conserved final phenylalanine or tryptophan, this CDR3 likely reflects a read error. No DNA is shown, since the ends of the CDR3 on it are uncertain; the CDR3 is the one TCRdb lists. V and J are TRBV6-1 and TRBJ2-1. The CDR3 is 13 residues long, ends included. Germline loops: CDR1 MNHNS, CDR2 SASEGT. CDR3: CTSSEVSSNRWFL.

A remark on this clonotype: At one end the junction does not follow the germline gene, possibly because of a read error. The CDR3 DNA is TGTGCCAGCAGTTACTCGTCGGGGAAGTGGGAAAAACTGTTATTT. Translating it yields CASSYSSGKWEKLLF. The chain has TRBV6-6 and TRBJ1-4; D not resolved. The CDR3 runs 15 residues. Per the germline V gene, CDR1 is MNHNY and CDR2 is SVGAGI (reference sequence).

Worth noting for this clonotype: Germline and junction disagree at one end, which may indicate a read error. The V call is TRBV20-1, the J call TRBJ1-6, with D possibly TRBD1 on 5 matching bases. Per germline, CDR1 DFQATT and CDR2 SNEGSKA (reference sequence). The CDR3 runs to 14 residues. The CDR3, as DNA: TGCAGAGCGATTCCGTGGGGCTCTAATTCACCACTCCACTTT. Protein product: CRAIPWGSNSPLHF.